The clone carrying this T cell receptor beta chain was observed a few times. What it binds is not known. These data are taken from a study of T cell responses to AZD1222 COVID-19 vaccine. TCRdb's table, derived via immunoSEQ multiplex PCR, lists solely in-frame clones and lacks some. Of around 95,000 clones in the sample, around 90% were seen once. V was clipped by 4 bases and J by 7 bases, with 13 bases between them. In germline, CDR1 is LGHNA, CDR2 YSLEER. The CDR3 consists of 13 residues. General observations from the study: At study baseline, merely more than 5 AZD1222 recipients were seropositive.

V usage is TRBV4-3 and J usage is TRBJ1-2; the D gene is possibly TRBD1 (6 bases). The source material was peripheral blood, sampled on day 0 of AZD1222 vaccination. The clonotype originates from an adult in good health. CDR3 amino acids: CASSPYREGGYTF. The CDR3 bases are TGCGCCAGCAGCCCCTACAGGGAGGGTGGCTACACCTTC.